Below, one T cell receptor (beta chain) is given with its context. The source of the sample is a study of Ad26.COV2.S vaccination and SARS-CoV-2 variants. Study at large: Enrollment placed the donor in the COV1001 Ad26.COV2.S trial arm. Intramuscularly, Ad26.COV2.S was given either once or twice, 56 days apart.

Germline trimming cut 8 bases from V and 4 bases from J; bases unmatched to any gene: 5. CDR1 and CDR2 (germline): MNHEY, SMNVEV (reference sequence). The CDR3 loop spans 13 amino acids. Treatment in this sample: approximately 18 received Ad26.COV2.S at low or high dose, single or two shots; about 5 received placebo; per-sample allocation not given. The investigators took samples on day 63 after the first vaccine or placebo injection. Adults aged 18-55 years in Boston included the donor. Built on an Ad26 vector, the vaccine expressed Wuhan-strain SARS-CoV-2 spike. Libraries were prepared by immunoSEQ multiplex PCR; TCRdb keeps only in-frame clonotypes and omits some of them. Altogether about 320,000 clones are present, under 90% being singletons, with the ten largest covering about 5.4%.

The material sequenced was peripheral blood, taken in a trial of Ad26.COV2.S vaccine versus placebo. The source is a person aged 18-60 years who received the Ad26.COV2.S COVID-19 vaccine or a placebo. The rearrangement uses TRBV27 and TRBJ1-5, with 7 nucleotides matching TRBD1. The CDR3 is CASRDRENQPQHF. Here the CDR3 DNA reads TGTGCCAGCCGGGACAGAGAAAATCAGCCCCAGCATTTT.